This T cell receptor (beta chain) was sequenced in a study of T-cell reconstitution after alpha-beta-depleted transplantation in children. This clonotype has ten or more counts. Germline V lookup: CDR1 DFQATT, CDR2 SNEGSKA (reference sequence). The V end was cut by 0 bases, the J end by 0 bases, with 18 bases between. There are 17 residues in the CDR3. A library of TCRbeta sequences, prepared with unique molecular identifiers, was generated. In TCRdb, the PCR reads were re-called with MiXCR into one record per CDR3 protein. The table lists under 300,000 distinct CDR3 sequences, around 8.9% of them singletons.

The sequenced sample was PBMCs from the stem cell graft donor, obtained from the stem cell graft. The chain employs TRBV20-1 and TRBJ2-7; possibly TRBD2 for D (7 bases). The TCR was taken from a human donor who donated a stem cell graft to a child with SCID. The CDR3 DNA reads TGCAGTGCTAGAGATTGGGAGGGACACCGAGACTCCTACGAGCAGTACTTC. Protein product: CSARDWEGHRDSYEQYF.